The 21 T cell receptor beta chains presented below share a single source sample, sequenced in a study of siplizumab effects on memory and regulatory T cells. The method was immunoSEQ multiplex PCR; TCRdb's version includes in-frame clones alone and lacks a portion of them. The sample contains some 110,000 clones, 90% to 95% of which appear only once. Sequencing was performed on CD4+ T cells sorted from blood. These receptors came from a human donor in good health.

The CDR3 here is CASSPPTRQGNYGYTF. CDR3 in DNA: TGTGCCAGCTCACCACCGACGAGACAGGGCAACTATGGCTACACCTTC. The V gene is TRBV18, the J gene TRBJ1-2; 7 nucleotides match TRBD1. The CDR3 is 16 residues long. The V and J ends lost 0 bases and 2 bases, in that order; junction bases with no gene match: 6. The germline gives CDR1 KGHSH, CDR2 LQKENI.

The chain joins TRBV6-5 to TRBJ1-1, with D perhaps matching TRBD1 (5 bases). The CDR3 spans 13 residues. CDR1 MNHEY and CDR2 SVGAGI come from the germline V gene. Trimming pared 8 bases from V and 4 bases from J, leaving 14 bases between. The CDR3 is CASVRGEGTEAFF. The CDR3 DNA reads as TGTGCCAGCGTCCGGGGGGAGGGCACTGAAGCTTTCTTT.

This clone came up once. The CDR3 nucleotides read TGTGCCAGCAGTGAAGGGAACGAGCAGTACTTC. Its protein is CASSEGNEQYF. The chain carries TRBV25-1 and TRBJ2-7, with unresolved D. From germline, CDR1 is MGHDK and CDR2 SYGVNS. Trimming took off 2 bases at V and 5 bases at J, with 4 bases between the two ends. The CDR3 runs to 11 residues.

This chain uses TRBV5-1 with TRBJ2-1, with D maybe TRBD2 (6 bases). This CDR3 has 13 residues. Germline loops: CDR1 SGHRS, CDR2 YFSETQ. Trimming took 4 bases from V and 8 from J, leaving 13 bases between them. The CDR3 sequence is CASSLQIADEQFF. The CDR3, as DNA: TGCGCCAGCAGCCTACAGATAGCGGATGAGCAGTTCTTC.

The chain carries TRBV4-1 and TRBJ2-2, with D perhaps assigned TRBD1 or TRBD2 (5 bases each). Germline V gene data show CDR1 as MGHRA and CDR2 as YSYEKL. V lost 6 bases to trimming and J lost 0 bases, with 8 bases between them. The CDR3 length is 14 residues. The CDR3 nucleotides read TGCGCCAGCAGGGGGACCCCGAACACCGGGGAGCTGTTTTTT. It encodes CASRGTPNTGELFF.

The V and J genes are TRBV7-9 and TRBJ2-3; either TRBD1 or TRBD2 may supply D (6 bases each). V lost 4 bases to trimming and J lost 5 bases, with 10 bases between them. CDR1 and CDR2 (germline): SEHNR, FQNEAQ (reference sequence). The CDR3 totals 13 residues. The chain's CDR3 is CASSWGAVDTQYF. The DNA of the CDR3 is TGTGCCAGCAGCTGGGGGGCCGTAGATACGCAGTATTTT.

The CDR3 nucleotides are TGTGCCAGTAGTAGGGACAGCAACTATGGCTACACCTTC. Translating gives CASSRDSNYGYTF. The chain employs TRBV19 and TRBJ1-2; 7 bases map to TRBD1. Germline V gene sequence: CDR1 LNHDA, CDR2 SQIVND (reference sequence). The CDR3 is 13 amino acids. Trimming took 4 bases from V and 2 from J; bases not matched to a gene: 1.

The V and J genes are TRBV18 and TRBJ1-1, with TRBD1 as a possible D gene (6 bases). CDR1 and CDR2 from the germline V gene are KGHSH and LQKENI. Trimming pared 3 bases from V and 0 bases from J, leaving 14 bases between. The CDR3 runs 16 residues. The CDR3 sequence: CASSPGAGVMNTEAFF. The DNA of the CDR3 is TGTGCCAGCTCACCGGGGGCAGGGGTTATGAACACTGAAGCTTTCTTT.

Concerning this clone itself: The junction and the germline gene differ at one end; a read error may be behind it. This chain uses TRBV7-7 with TRBJ1-3; tentatively, D is TRBD1 (6 bases). Germline loops: CDR1 SSHAT, CDR2 FNYEAQ (reference sequence). The CDR3 has 17 amino acids. The CDR3, as DNA: TGTGCTAGCAGCCCGCTACTGCCGGGGGCGGTTGGAAACACCATATATTTT. This translates into CASSPLLPGAVGNTIYF.

The chain employs TRBV6-5 and TRBJ2-7; 9 positions agree with TRBD2. J lost 6 bases, V lost 10 bases, and 16 bases had no gene match. This CDR3 is built from 15 residues. Germline V gives CDR1 MNHEY, CDR2 SVGAGI. The CDR3 DNA is TGTGCCACAAGTACTCTAGCGGGGTCTCCCAGCGAGCAGTACTTC. Protein sequence: CATSTLAGSPSEQYF.

The rearrangement joins TRBV19 to TRBJ1-1; TRBD1 aligns across 9 bases. Looked up from germline, CDR1 is LNHDA and CDR2 is SQIVND (reference sequence). CDR3 length: 15 amino acids. Trimming cost V 3 bases and J 7 bases; bases outside gene matches: 9. Written as DNA, the CDR3 is TGTGCCAGTAGTATTCTTGGACAGGGGCAAGTTGAAGCTTTCTTT. It is translated as CASSILGQGQVEAFF.

The CDR3 DNA follows: TGTGCCAGCAGTGAAGAGGGACTAGCGTTCGCAGATACGCAGTATTTT. Protein sequence: CASSEEGLAFADTQYF. The chain employs TRBV6-1 and TRBJ2-3, with 10 bases identical to TRBD2. In germline, CDR1 is MNHNS, CDR2 SASEGT. The J segment lost 4 bases and the V segment lost 1 base, leaving 5 bases of the junction unmatched. The length of the CDR3 is 16 residues.

CDR3 sequence reads: CSARQGEEKLFF. Here the CDR3 DNA reads TGCAGCGCCAGACAGGGTGAGGAAAAACTGTTTTTT. V gene TRBV29-1 combines with J gene TRBJ1-4, with TRBD1 matching over 7 bases. V dropped 7 bases and J dropped 8; count of bases not matched to a gene: 7. Germline CDR1 reads SQVTM; CDR2 reads ANQGSEA. This CDR3 is 12 amino acids long.

V and J are TRBV5-1 and TRBJ2-7, with D perhaps TRBD1 (6 bases). The V end lost 6 bases, the J end lost 5 bases, and 21 bases lay between the germline ends. The CDR3 has 15 amino acids. Germline-derived CDR1 and CDR2 are SGHRS and YFSETQ. In nucleotides, the CDR3 is TGCGCCAGCAACAGCCTCGGGACACCTGAAAACGAGCAGTACTTC. Amino acid sequence: CASNSLGTPENEQYF. Full variable domain (rest looked up from reference TRBV5-1 and TRBJ2-7): KAGVTQTPRYLIKTRGQQVTLSCSPISGHRSVSWYQQTPGQGLQFLFEYFSETQRNKGNFPGRFSGRQFSNSRSEMNVSTLELGDSALYLCASNSLGTPENEQYFGPGTRLTVT.

The J gene is TRBJ1-5, the V gene TRBV18, with D unclear. From germline, CDR1 is KGHSH and CDR2 LQKENI. This CDR3 is built from 16 residues. V was shortened by 3 bases and J by 6 bases, with 18 bases between the two germline ends. CDR3 loop: CASSPDLVGFGQPQHF. The CDR3 region has the DNA TGTGCCAGCTCACCCGATTTGGTAGGGTTCGGTCAGCCCCAGCATTTT.

The chain joins TRBV27 to TRBJ2-7; the match to TRBD2 covers 8 bases. CDR1 is MNHEY and CDR2 is SMNVEV in the germline V gene (reference sequence). Trimming removed 5 bases from V and 2 bases from J; junction bases left unmatched: 8. This CDR3 spans 15 amino acids. The CDR3 DNA reads TGTGCCAGCAGTCCCTTAGCGGGATTAACCTACGAGCAGTACTTC. Its protein product is CASSPLAGLTYEQYF.

The chain recombines TRBV15 with TRBJ1-2; no firm D call. The CDR3 is made up of 15 amino acids. Germline CDR1 and CDR2: LNHNV and YYDKDF (reference sequence). V was trimmed by 4 bases and J by 5 bases, leaving 17 bases between them. In nucleotides, the CDR3 is TGTGCCACCAGCACCCCTATCTCCCCCATATATGGCTACACCTTC. This codes for CATSTPISPIYGYTF.

This clone was observed a single time. The chain combines TRBV27 with TRBJ1-2; no definite D call. The CDR3 sequence is 14 residues long. CDR1 is MNHEY and CDR2 is SMNVEV in the germline V gene (reference sequence). The V and J ends lost 3 bases and 4 bases respectively, with 12 bases between them. Here the CDR3 DNA reads TGTGCCAGCAGTTTCTTAAAGGCGCCCTATGGCTACACCTTC. Its protein product is CASSFLKAPYGYTF.

The J gene is TRBJ1-1, the V gene TRBV6-1, with 9 bases lining up with TRBD1. Germline V CDR1 and CDR2: MNHNS, SASEGT. V shed 6 bases and J 11 bases; nucleotides not matched to a gene: 10. CDR3 size: 13 residues. The CDR3 region has the DNA TGTGCCAGCAGCAAGGGACAGGGTCTGGATGCTTTCTTT. Residues: CASSKGQGLDAFF.

The chain uses TRBV9 and TRBJ1-4; D is uncertain. The V and J ends lost 4 bases and 8 bases respectively, with 18 bases between them. The CDR3 is made up of 15 amino acids. Germline CDR1 reads SGDLS; CDR2 reads YYNGEE. The CDR3, as DNA: TGTGCCAGCAGCACGGGGTCTGGTCGGATGGAAAAACTGTTTTTT. The encoded protein is CASSTGSGRMEKLFF.

This chain connects TRBV28 to TRBJ1-2; TRBD1 is a possible D gene (5 bases). The CDR3 runs 11 residues. Germline V gene sequence: CDR1 MDHEN, CDR2 SYDVKM. The V end lost 10 bases, the J end lost 7 bases, and 13 bases lay between the germline ends. CDR3 amino acids: CATQVGLGYTF. The CDR3 DNA follows: TGTGCCACCCAGGTGGGGCTTGGCTACACCTTC.